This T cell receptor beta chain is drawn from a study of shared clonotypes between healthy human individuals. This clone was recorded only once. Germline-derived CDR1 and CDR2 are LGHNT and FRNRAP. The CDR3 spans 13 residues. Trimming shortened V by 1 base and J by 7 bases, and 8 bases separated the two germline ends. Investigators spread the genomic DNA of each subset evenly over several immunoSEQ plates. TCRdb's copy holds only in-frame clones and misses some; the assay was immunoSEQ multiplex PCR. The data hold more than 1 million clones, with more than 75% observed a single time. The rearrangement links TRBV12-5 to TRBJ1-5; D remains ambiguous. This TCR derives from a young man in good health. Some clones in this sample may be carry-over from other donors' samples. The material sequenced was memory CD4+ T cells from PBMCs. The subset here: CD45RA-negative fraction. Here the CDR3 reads CASGLDVRQPQHF. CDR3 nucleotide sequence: TGTGCTAGTGGTTTGGACGTAAGGCAGCCCCAGCATTTT. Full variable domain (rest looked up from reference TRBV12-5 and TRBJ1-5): DARVTQTPRHKVTEMGQEVTMRCQPILGHNTVFWYRQTMMQGLELLAYFRNRAPLDDSGMPKDRFSAEMPDATLATLKIQPSEPRDSAVYFCASGLDVRQPQHFGDGTRLSIL.